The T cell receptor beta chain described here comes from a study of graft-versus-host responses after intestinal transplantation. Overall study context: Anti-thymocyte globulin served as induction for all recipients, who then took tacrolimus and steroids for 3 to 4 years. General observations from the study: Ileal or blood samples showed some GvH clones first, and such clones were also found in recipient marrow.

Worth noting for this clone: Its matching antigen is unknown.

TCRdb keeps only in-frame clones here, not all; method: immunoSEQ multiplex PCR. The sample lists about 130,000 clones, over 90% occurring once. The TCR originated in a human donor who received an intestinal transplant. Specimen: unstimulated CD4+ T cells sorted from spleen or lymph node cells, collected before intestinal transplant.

The CDR3 spells CASSQGGTEQETQYF. CDR3 bases: TGCGCCAGCAGCCAAGGGGGGACAGAACAAGAGACCCAGTACTTC. This chain connects TRBV4-3 to TRBJ2-5, with 7 bases lining up with TRBD1. Germline trimming cut 1 base from V and 2 bases from J; bases unmatched to any gene: 4. Germline assignment: CDR1 LGHNA and CDR2 YSLEER. The CDR3 has 15 amino acids.